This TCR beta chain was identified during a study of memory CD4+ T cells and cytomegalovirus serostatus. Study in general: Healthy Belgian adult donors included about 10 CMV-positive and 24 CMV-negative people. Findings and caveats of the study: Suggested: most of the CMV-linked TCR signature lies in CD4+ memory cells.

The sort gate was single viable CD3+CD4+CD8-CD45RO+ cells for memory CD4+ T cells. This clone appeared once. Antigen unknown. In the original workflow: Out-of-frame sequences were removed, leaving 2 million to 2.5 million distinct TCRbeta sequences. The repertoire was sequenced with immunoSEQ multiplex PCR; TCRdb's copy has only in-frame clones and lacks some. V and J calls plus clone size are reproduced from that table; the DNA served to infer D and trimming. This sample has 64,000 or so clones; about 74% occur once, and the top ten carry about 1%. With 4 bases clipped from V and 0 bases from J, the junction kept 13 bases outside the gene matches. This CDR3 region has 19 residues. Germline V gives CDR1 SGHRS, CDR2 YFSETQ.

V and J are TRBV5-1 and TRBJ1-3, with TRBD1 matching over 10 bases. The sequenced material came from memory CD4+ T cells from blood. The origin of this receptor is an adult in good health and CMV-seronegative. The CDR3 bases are TGCGCCAGCAGCCCACGACCGGGACAGGGGCCGAGCTCTGGAAACACCATATATTTT. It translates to CASSPRPGQGPSSGNTIYF.